This T cell receptor (beta chain) was sequenced during a study of T cell repertoires in cytomegalovirus infection. Study as a whole: Indications of both CMV infection and matching HLA type were provided by public TCR beta signatures. Study-wide findings and caveats: Pooled public TCR beta family frequency picked out CMV carriers with the relevant HLA. Dominant in the ex vivo response were TCR beta clonotypes restricted by HLA-C and specific for CMV.

Trimming took off 5 bases at V and 5 bases at J, with 8 bases between the two ends. The CDR3 covers 12 residues. This clonotype was detected a few times. Its antigen is not identified. TCRdb redid the calling of the reads with MiXCR, one entry per CDR3 protein. The sample includes 300,000 to 450,000 distinct CDR3 sequences, approximately 18% of them seen just once. The sequenced sample consisted of PBMCs. The V gene is TRBV12-3 or TRBV12-4, the J gene TRBJ2-3, with D possibly being TRBD2 (6 bases). The TCR was taken from a human donor in good health (CMV status not recorded). Some clones in this sample may be carry-over from other donors' samples. The CDR3 DNA follows: TGTGCCAGCAGTCGACTAGAAGATACGCAGTATTTT. This gives the protein CASSRLEDTQYF.